This T cell receptor beta chain was documented in a study of blood T cell repertoires in COVID-19. Study-wide background: PBMCs, B-cell-depleted T cells, or T cells provided the cDNA or gDNA that made up the material.

Trimming removed 2 bases from V and 6 bases from J; junction bases left unmatched: 8. There are 14 residues in the CDR3. Germline CDR1 is GTSNPN and CDR2 is SVGIG (reference sequence). Recruited during active infection, patients (from Seattle) were subsequently followed longitudinally. Here immunoSEQ multiplex PCR was the method, and the copy in TCRdb shows in-frame clones only, minus some. This sample has approximately 170,000 clones, with roughly 93% found just once. Sequencing was carried out using peripheral blood. This receptor was obtained from a man in his late teens or twenties with COVID-19, enrolled during active disease. The chain joins TRBV30 to TRBJ1-2; TRBD1 aligns across 8 bases. CDR3 sequence: CAWSRTGTHNGYTF. CDR3 nucleotides: TGTGCCTGGAGTCGGACAGGGACTCATAATGGCTACACCTTC.